Listed here are 5 T cell receptor beta chains from one sample, sequenced in a study of T cell responses to AZD1222 COVID-19 vaccine (dated by TCRdb to 2020 to 2023). Read against the paper, the sample's time point label means: about 28 days (+/-7) after the second vaccine dose. The library was prepared using the immunoSEQ multiplex PCR assay. Held by TCRdb, this immuneACCESS table contains in-frame sequences only and omits some clones. Under half of the omission traces to an unresolved V gene where checked; the cause of the rest is unknown. The table for this sample lists 150,000 to 200,000 clones; under 95% of them were counted only once. Approximately 1.3% of the sample is taken by the ten largest. The sequencing here drew on peripheral blood, taken 28 days after the second AZD1222 dose. These receptors came from an adult who received the AZD1222 COVID-19 vaccine.

The chain combines TRBV5-5 with TRBJ1-2, with 9 bases matching TRBD1. Germline-derived CDR1 and CDR2 are SGHKS and YYEKEE (reference sequence). V was pared by 1 base and J by 3 bases, with 7 bases of the junction left unmatched. CDR3 length: 16 amino acids. The CDR3 coding sequence is TGTGCCAGCAGCTTGATGACGGGACAGGGCCACTATGGCTACACCTTC. This codes for CASSLMTGQGHYGYTF.

This chain uses TRBV27 with TRBJ2-3; 10 positions match TRBD2. The V gene end was trimmed by 3 bases and the J gene end by 10 bases; junction bases not matched to a gene: 10. Germline CDR1 reads MNHEY; CDR2 reads SMNVEV (reference sequence). CDR3 size: 15 residues. The CDR3 protein is CASSLGLAGVGAQYF. The DNA of the CDR3 is TGTGCCAGCAGTTTGGGGCTAGCGGGGGTCGGGGCGCAGTATTTT.

The chain joins TRBV5-1 to TRBJ2-2; D perhaps matches TRBD2 (6 bases). The CDR3 contains 14 residues. V lost 0 bases, J lost 5 bases, and 8 bases lay in between. The V gene's germline CDR1 is SGHRS and CDR2 YFSETQ. CDR3 bases: TGCGCCAGCAGCTTGGGACTAGAGACCGGGGAGCTGTTTTTT. Translation: CASSLGLETGELFF.

The CDR3 loop reads CASSSPQDRIYGYTF. CDR3 nucleotide sequence: TGTGCCAGCAGTTCCCCCCAGGACAGAATCTATGGCTACACCTTC. This sequence joins TRBV6-5 and TRBJ1-2; D may be TRBD1 (6 bases). Trimming shortened V by 4 bases and J by 4 bases, and 16 bases separated the two germline ends. The CDR3 runs to 15 residues. Germline V gives CDR1 MNHEY, CDR2 SVGAGI.

The gene calls are TRBV7-9 and TRBJ1-2, with D possibly matching TRBD1 (5 bases). CDR1 and CDR2 from the germline V gene are SEHNR and FQNEAQ (reference sequence). V was trimmed by 5 bases and J by 7 bases, leaving 26 bases between them. This CDR3 is 17 amino acids long. CDR3 nucleotides: TGTGCCAGCAGCCGCGGGGCCAATTCCCCCCTCCCGTTTGGCTACACCTTC. Translation gives CASSRGANSPLPFGYTF.